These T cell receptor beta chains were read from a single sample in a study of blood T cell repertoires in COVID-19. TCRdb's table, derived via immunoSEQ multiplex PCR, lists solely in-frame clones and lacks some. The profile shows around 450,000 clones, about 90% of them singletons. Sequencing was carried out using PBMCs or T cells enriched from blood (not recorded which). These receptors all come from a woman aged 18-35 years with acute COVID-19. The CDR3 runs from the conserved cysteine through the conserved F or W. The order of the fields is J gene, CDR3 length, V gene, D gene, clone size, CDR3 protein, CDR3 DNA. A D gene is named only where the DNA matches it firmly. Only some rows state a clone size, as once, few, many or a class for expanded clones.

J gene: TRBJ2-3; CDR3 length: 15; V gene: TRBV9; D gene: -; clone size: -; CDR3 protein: CASSKGGGLTDTQYF; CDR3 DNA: TGTGCCAGCAGCAAAGGGGGGGGCTTGACAGATACGCAGTATTTT
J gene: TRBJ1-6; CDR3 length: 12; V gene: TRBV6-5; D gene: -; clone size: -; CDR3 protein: CASAPGHSPLHF; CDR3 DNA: TGTGCCAGTGCCCCAGGGCACTCACCCCTCCACTTT
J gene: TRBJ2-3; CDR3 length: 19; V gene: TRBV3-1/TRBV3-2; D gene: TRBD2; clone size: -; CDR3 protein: CASSQGGLGTSGGTDTQYF; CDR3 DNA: TGTGCCAGCAGCCAAGGCGGTCTTGGGACTAGCGGGGGCACAGATACGCAGTATTTT
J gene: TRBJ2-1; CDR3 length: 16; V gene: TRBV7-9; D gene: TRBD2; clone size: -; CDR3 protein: CASSQWSSGRNNEQFF; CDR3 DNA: TGTGCCAGCAGTCAATGGTCTAGCGGGAGGAACAATGAGCAGTTCTTC
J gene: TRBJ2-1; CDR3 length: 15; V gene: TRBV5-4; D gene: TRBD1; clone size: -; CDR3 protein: CASSPGGAPNNEQFF; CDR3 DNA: TGTGCCAGCAGCCCAGGGGGCGCCCCTAACAATGAGCAGTTCTTC
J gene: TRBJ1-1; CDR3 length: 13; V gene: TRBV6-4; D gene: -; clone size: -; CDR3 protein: CASSGSAGEEAFF; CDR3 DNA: TGTGCCAGCAGTGGCTCGGCAGGGGAAGAAGCTTTCTTT
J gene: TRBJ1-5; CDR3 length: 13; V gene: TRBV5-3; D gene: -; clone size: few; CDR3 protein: CARDERVLGPQHF; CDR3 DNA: TGTGCCAGAGACGAACGGGTTTTGGGTCCCCAGCATTTT
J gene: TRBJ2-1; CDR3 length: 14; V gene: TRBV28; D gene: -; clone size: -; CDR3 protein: CASSIRDLHNEQFF; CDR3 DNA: TGTGCCAGCAGTATCCGGGACTTGCACAATGAGCAGTTCTTC
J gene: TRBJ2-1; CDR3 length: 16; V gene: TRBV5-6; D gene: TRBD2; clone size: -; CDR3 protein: CASSPPSGGTYNEQFF; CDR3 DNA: TGTGCCAGCAGCCCCCCTAGCGGGGGGACCTACAATGAGCAGTTCTTC
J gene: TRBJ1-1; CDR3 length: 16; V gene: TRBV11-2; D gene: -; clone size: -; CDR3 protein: CASSLLGQRMNTEAFF; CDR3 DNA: TGTGCCAGCAGCTTATTAGGACAGAGGATGAACACTGAAGCTTTCTTT
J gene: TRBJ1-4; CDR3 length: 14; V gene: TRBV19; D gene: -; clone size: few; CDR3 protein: CASSMKGQVEKLFF; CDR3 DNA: TGTGCCAGTAGTATGAAGGGACAAGTCGAAAAACTGTTTTTT
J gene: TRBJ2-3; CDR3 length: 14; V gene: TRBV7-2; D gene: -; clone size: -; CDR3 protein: CASSSVGPTDTQYF; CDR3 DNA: TGTGCCAGCAGCTCCGTGGGGCCCACAGATACGCAGTATTTT
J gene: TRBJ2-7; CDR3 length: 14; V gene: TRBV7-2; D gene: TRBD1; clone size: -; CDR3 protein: CASSLTGGSYEQYF; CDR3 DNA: TGTGCCAGCAGCTTGACAGGGGGTTCCTACGAGCAGTACTTC
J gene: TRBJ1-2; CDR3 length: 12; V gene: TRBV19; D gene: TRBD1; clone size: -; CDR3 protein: CASRRTGDGYTF; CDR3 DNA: TGTGCCAGTAGACGGACAGGGGACGGCTACACCTTC
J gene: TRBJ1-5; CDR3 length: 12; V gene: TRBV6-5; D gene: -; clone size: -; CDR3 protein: CASGRENQPQHF; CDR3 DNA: TGTGCCAGCGGCCGGGAAAATCAGCCCCAGCATTTT
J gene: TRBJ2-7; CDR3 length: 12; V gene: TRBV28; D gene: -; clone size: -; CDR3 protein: CASSEVSYEQYF; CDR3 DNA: TGTGCCAGCTCCGAGGTCTCCTACGAGCAGTACTTC
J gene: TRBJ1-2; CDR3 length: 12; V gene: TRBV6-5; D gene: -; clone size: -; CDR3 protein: CASGPGIYGYTF; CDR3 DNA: TGTGCCAGCGGTCCGGGAATTTATGGCTACACCTTC
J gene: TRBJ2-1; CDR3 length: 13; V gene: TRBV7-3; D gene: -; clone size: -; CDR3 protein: CASSLGPSREQFF; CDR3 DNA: TGTGCCAGCAGCTTGGGCCCCTCAAGGGAGCAGTTCTTC
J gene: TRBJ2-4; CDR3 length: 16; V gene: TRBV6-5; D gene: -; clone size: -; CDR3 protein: CASSYSEGATKNIQYF; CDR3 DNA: TGTGCCAGCAGTTACTCGGAGGGGGCGACCAAAAACATTCAGTACTTC
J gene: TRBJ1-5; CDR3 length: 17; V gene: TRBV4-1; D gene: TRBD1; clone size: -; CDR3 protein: CASSHPEQGGSNQPQHF; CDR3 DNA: TGCGCCAGCAGCCATCCGGAACAGGGGGGAAGCAATCAGCCCCAGCATTTT
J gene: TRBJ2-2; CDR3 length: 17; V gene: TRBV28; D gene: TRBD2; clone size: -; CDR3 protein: CASSPGGASRGTGELFF; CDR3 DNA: TGTGCCAGCAGTCCCGGGGGGGCGTCGCGTGGCACCGGGGAGCTGTTTTTT
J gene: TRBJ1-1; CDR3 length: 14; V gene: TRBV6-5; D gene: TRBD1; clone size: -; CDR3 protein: CASSSQGPNTEAFF; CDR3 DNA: TGTGCCAGCAGCTCACAGGGGCCGAACACTGAAGCTTTCTTT
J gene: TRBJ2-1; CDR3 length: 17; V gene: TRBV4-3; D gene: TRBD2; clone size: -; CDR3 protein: CASSHPPGLADNNEQFF; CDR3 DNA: TGCGCCAGCAGCCATCCCCCGGGACTAGCGGATAACAATGAGCAGTTCTTC
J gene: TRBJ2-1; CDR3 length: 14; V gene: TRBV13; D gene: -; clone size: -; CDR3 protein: CASSPPPPRSEQFF; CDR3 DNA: TGTGCCAGCAGCCCCCCGCCGCCGAGGAGTGAGCAGTTCTTC
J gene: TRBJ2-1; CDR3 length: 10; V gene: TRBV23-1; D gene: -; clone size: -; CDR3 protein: CASSPNEQFF; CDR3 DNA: TGCGCCAGCAGTCCAAATGAGCAGTTCTTC
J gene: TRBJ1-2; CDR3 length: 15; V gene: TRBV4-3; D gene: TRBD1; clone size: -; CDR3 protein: CASSQGKDRDYGYTF; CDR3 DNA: TGCGCCAGCAGCCAAGGGAAGGACAGGGACTATGGCTACACCTTC
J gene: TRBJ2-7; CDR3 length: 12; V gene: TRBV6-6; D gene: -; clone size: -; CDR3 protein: CASRVGEGEQYF; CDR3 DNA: TGTGCCAGCAGGGTGGGAGAAGGGGAGCAGTACTTC